The subject of this entry is one T cell receptor (beta chain). This record comes from a study of blood T cells in healthy people across ages. The germline V gene has CDR1 SNHLY and CDR2 FYNNEI. V was clipped by 4 bases and J by 7 bases; unmatched bases: 12. The CDR3 length is 15 residues. Sample-barcoded 5' priming and a J-beta primer mix drove a second PCR of roughly 6 to 12 cycles. A tag from a template-switch adaptor with 12 random nucleotides marked each cDNA molecule. TCRdb redid the calling of the 5' RACE reads with MiXCR, one entry per CDR3 protein. The sample yields approximately 1,700,000 distinct CDR3 sequences, about 39% seen once.

The V and J genes are TRBV2 and TRBJ2-7; 8 nucleotides match TRBD1. The sequenced sample consisted of blood. The source of this sequence is a human donor in good health. CDR3 sequence reads: CASSARTGPRGEQYF. As DNA, the CDR3 is TGTGCCAGCAGTGCCCGGACAGGGCCCAGGGGGGAGCAGTACTTC.